This T cell receptor beta chain was profiled in a study of cytomegalovirus exposure and HLA in healthy donors. As to this clone: Its antigen is as yet unknown.

The primer mix had 60 Vbeta and 13 Jbeta primers. Libraries were prepared by immunoSEQ multiplex PCR; TCRdb keeps only in-frame clonotypes and omits some of them. The sample has 120,000 or so clones, about 78% seen once. Donors in the study were healthy people who gave bone marrow. The CDR3 is 13 amino acids. Trimming shortened V by 3 bases and J by 6 bases, and 9 bases separated the two germline ends. From germline, CDR1 is SGHTA and CDR2 FQGNSA. Findings and limits, study-wide: Analysis performed later found approximately 17,000 TCR beta sequences associated with HLA alleles at 0.05 false discovery rate. Common viral pathogens were later found to be apparently linked to several of the most significant clusters. Reported findings show TCR beta sequences accurately forecast HLA-A and HLA-B alleles in most subjects.

J is TRBJ2-1 and V is TRBV7-2; D gene ambiguous. Sample: PBMCs. The origin of this receptor is a man aged 25 to 40 in good health and CMV-seronegative. The CDR3 bases are TGTGCCAGCAGCTTCCTGCGGAGCAATGAGCAGTTCTTC. This translates into CASSFLRSNEQFF.